The 14 T cell receptor beta chains in this list originate from one sample, sequenced in a study of T cells in Graves' hyperthyroidism and ophthalmopathy. Using RNA transcripts as the source, TCR beta CDR3 regions were amplified. The TCR CDR3 first-round RT-PCR relied on the HTBI primer set. TCRdb re-called the multiplex PCR reads through MiXCR, storing one row per CDR3 protein. The sample contains 250,000 to 350,000 distinct CDR3 sequences, about 20% of which appear only once. The sequenced sample was blood. These receptors were taken from a man aged 25-45 years with Graves' ophthalmopathy.

The V call is TRBV19, the J call TRBJ2-1; 8 nucleotides align to TRBD2. The germline CDR1 and CDR2 sequences are LNHDA and SQIVND (reference sequence). The CDR3 loop spans 16 amino acids. Germline trimming cut 5 bases from V and 7 bases from J; bases unmatched to any gene: 13. Here the CDR3 DNA reads TGTGCCAGTAGTCCCCCAGGAGCGGGAGAAATGAATGAGCAGTTCTTC. Protein product: CASSPPGAGEMNEQFF.

The J gene is TRBJ2-1, the V gene TRBV29-1; D is uncertain. CDR3 length: 10 amino acids. CDR1 SQVTM and CDR2 ANQGSEA come from the germline V gene. The V and J ends lost 7 bases and 10 bases respectively, with 11 bases between them. This CDR3 is CSGVLVEQFF. The CDR3 DNA sequence: TGCAGCGGCGTGTTAGTAGAGCAGTTCTTC.

This clonotype was recorded a few times. The genes are TRBV11-3 and TRBJ1-1; the D is unclear. The CDR3 loop spans 13 amino acids. Trimming removed 4 bases at V and 3 bases at J, with 9 bases between. The germline CDR1 and CDR2 sequences are SGHNT and YENEEA. CDR3 nucleotides: TGTGCCAGCAGCTGGGGTCAAGACACTGAAGCTTTCTTT. Protein product: CASSWGQDTEAFF.

Notes on this clonotype: At one end, the junction sequence differs from germline, possibly due to a read error. The V and J genes are TRBV5-1 and TRBJ1-2, with TRBD1 matching over 9 bases. Germline CDR1 is SGHRS and CDR2 is YFSETQ. This CDR3 comprises 15 residues. The CDR3 reads CVSSPRQGGPGGYTF. The CDR3, as DNA: TGCGTCAGCAGCCCCAGACAGGGGGGACCGGGGGGCTACACCTTC.

This clonotype was seen more than once but under ten times. This sequence joins TRBV27 and TRBJ2-7, with a tentative D call TRBD2 (5 bases). The CDR3 length is 11 residues. The germline V gene has CDR1 MNHEY and CDR2 SMNVEV (reference sequence). V was trimmed by 10 bases and J by 5 bases, leaving 12 bases between them. CDR3 region: CAIGAGDEQYF. CDR3 bases: TGTGCCATCGGCGCGGGCGACGAGCAGTACTTC.

There are a few counts of this clonotype. The chain couples TRBV19 to TRBJ2-6, with D maybe TRBD1 (6 bases). The CDR3 is made up of 18 amino acids. V was shortened by 4 bases and J by 4 bases, with 20 bases between the two germline ends. Germline V gene sequence: CDR1 LNHDA, CDR2 SQIVND (reference sequence). CDR3 nucleotides: TGTGCCAGTAGTACCAGGGATTTCAGGGGAACCGGGGCCAACGTCCTGACTTTC. Its translation is CASSTRDFRGTGANVLTF. Full variable domain (outside the CDR3, taken from reference TRBV19 and TRBJ2-6): DGGITQSPKYLFRKEGQNVTLSCEQNLNHDAMYWYRQDPGQGLRLIYYSQIVNDFQKGDIAEGYSVSREKKESFPLTVTSAQKNPTAFYLCASSTRDFRGTGANVLTFGAGSRLTVL.

The V call is TRBV19, the J call TRBJ2-7, with unresolved D. The V end lost 2 bases, the J end lost 4 bases, and 18 bases lay between the germline ends. Germline V lookup: CDR1 LNHDA, CDR2 SQIVND (reference sequence). The CDR3 consists of 16 residues. The CDR3 sequence is CASSITGSTRGYEQYF. DNA of the CDR3: TGTGCCAGTAGTATAACCGGTTCGACCCGTGGGTACGAGCAGTACTTC.

This clonotype was seen repeatedly, ten times or more. CDR3 nucleotides: TGCAGTGCTCAACAGCGGAACACTGAAGCTTTCTTT. Its protein is CSAQQRNTEAFF. The chain combines TRBV20-1 with TRBJ1-1; no firm D call. V gave up 5 bases and J gave up 1 base, with 8 bases separating them. The CDR3 extends over 12 amino acids. Germline CDR1 reads DFQATT; CDR2 reads SNEGSKA (reference sequence).

This clonotype was found many times. The V and J genes are TRBV5-1 and TRBJ1-3; D unresolved. Germline V lookup: CDR1 SGHRS, CDR2 YFSETQ. The CDR3 is 13 amino acids. Trimming took off 0 bases at V and 4 bases at J, with 5 bases between the two ends. The CDR3 sequence is CASSLGRGNTIYF. In DNA, the CDR3 is TGCGCCAGCAGCTTGGGGCGAGGAAACACCATATATTTT.

The chain links TRBV5-6 to TRBJ2-6; 9 nucleotides agree with TRBD1. From germline, CDR1 is SGHDT and CDR2 YYEEEE. With 0 bases clipped from V and 0 bases from J, the junction kept 4 bases outside the gene matches. This CDR3 has 18 residues. CDR3 in amino acids: CASSLVGTGISGANVLTF. The CDR3 DNA reads TGTGCCAGCAGCTTGGTAGGGACAGGGATCTCTGGGGCCAACGTCCTGACTTTC.

This clonotype was counted at least ten times. This chain connects TRBV3-1 to TRBJ2-1; TRBD2 might be the D (6 bases). CDR3 length: 16 residues. Germline values: CDR1 LGHDT, CDR2 YNNKEL (reference sequence). V was cut by 1 base and J by 0 bases, with 10 bases left in between. The CDR3, as DNA: TGTGCCAGCAGCCAAGGAGCGGGCCTCTCCTACAATGAGCAGTTCTTC. Translating gives CASSQGAGLSYNEQFF.

The chain uses TRBV5-8 and TRBJ1-5; D ambiguous. CDR3 length: 15 residues. The V end was cut by 1 base, the J end by 4 bases, with 12 bases between. Germline V gives CDR1 SGHTS, CDR2 YDEGEE. Written as DNA, the CDR3 is TGTGCCAGCAGCTTGTGGGCAGGTGGGAATCAGCCCCAGCATTTT. This encodes CASSLWAGGNQPQHF.

The chain recombines TRBV24-1 with TRBJ2-7, with D perhaps matching TRBD2 (6 bases). The CDR3 contains 14 residues. Germline CDR1 is KGHDR and CDR2 is SFDVKD. The V end was cut by 4 bases, the J end by 5 bases, with 14 bases between. CDR3 in amino acids: CATSDPAGMNEQYF. CDR3 DNA sequence: TGTGCCACCAGTGACCCCGCGGGGATGAACGAGCAGTACTTC.

This clonotype was seen ten or more times. The V and J genes are TRBV6-1 and TRBJ2-7; 9 nucleotides match TRBD2. The J segment lost 7 bases and the V segment lost 3 bases, leaving 10 bases of the junction unmatched. The CDR3 is 15 amino acids. Germline lookup yields CDR1 MNHNS and CDR2 SASEGT. This CDR3 reads CASSETSSGMGEQYF. CDR3 nucleotide sequence: TGTGCCAGCAGTGAGACATCTAGCGGGATGGGGGAGCAGTACTTC.